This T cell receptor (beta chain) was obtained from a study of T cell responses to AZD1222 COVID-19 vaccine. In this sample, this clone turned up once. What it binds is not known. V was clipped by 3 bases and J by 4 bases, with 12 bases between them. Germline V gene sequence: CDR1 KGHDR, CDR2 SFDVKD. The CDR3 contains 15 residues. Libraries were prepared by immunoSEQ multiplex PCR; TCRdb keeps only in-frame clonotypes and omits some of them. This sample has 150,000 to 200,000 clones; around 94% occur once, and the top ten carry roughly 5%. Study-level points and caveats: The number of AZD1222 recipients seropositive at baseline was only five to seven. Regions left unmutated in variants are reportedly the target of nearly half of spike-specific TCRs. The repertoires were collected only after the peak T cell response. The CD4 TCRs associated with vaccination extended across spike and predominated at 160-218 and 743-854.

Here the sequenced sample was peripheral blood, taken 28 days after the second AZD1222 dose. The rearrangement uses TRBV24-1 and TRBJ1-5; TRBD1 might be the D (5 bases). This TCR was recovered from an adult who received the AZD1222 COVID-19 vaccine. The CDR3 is CATSDGTSGNQPQHF. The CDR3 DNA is TGTGCCACCAGTGATGGGACGTCGGGGAATCAGCCCCAGCATTTT.